This entry is about one T cell receptor beta chain. What it binds is unknown. Since all of the isolated RNA was reverse transcribed, expressed TCRB transcripts were what got sequenced. Assay used: immunoSEQ multiplex PCR; TCRdb lists only in-frame clones, some missing. Of about 700,000 clones in the sample, roughly 12% were seen once. The data were obtained in a study of beta chain features in type 1 diabetes. Study-wide background: There was similarity between patients and healthy donors in age, gender and cell yields. Across the samples, about 100 million sorted cells were examined in total. Study results and limitations: Insertion counts at VDJ junctions were lower in type 1 diabetes patients, who also showed more deletions there. TCRB CDR3s from Type 1 diabetes patients were moderately but significantly shorter in all four CD4+ subsets.

Germline V CDR1 and CDR2: SQVTM, ANQGSEA. Trimming cost V 4 bases and J 4 bases, with 15 bases left between them. This CDR3 has 14 residues. This rearrangement joins TRBV29-1 to TRBJ2-3; weak D call: TRBD2 (6 bases). The source material was naive CD4+ T cells from blood. This receptor was taken from a young man with type 1 diabetes. CDR3 nucleotides: TGCAGCGTTGCCCAGGGACTGGTTGCAGATACGCAGTATTTT. It yields the protein CSVAQGLVADTQYF.